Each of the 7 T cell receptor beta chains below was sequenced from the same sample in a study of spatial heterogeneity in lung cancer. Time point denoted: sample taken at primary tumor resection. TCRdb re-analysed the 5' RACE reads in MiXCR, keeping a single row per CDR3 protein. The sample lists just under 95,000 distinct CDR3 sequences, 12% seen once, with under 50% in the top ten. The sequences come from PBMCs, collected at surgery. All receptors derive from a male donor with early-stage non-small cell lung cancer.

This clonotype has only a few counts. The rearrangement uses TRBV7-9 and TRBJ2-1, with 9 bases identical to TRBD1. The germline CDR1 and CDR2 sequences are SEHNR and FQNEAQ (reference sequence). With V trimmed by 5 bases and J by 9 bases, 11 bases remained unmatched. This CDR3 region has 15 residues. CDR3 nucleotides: TGTGCCAGCAGCGGCCGGGACAGGGCTTTGGGTGAGCAGTTCTTC. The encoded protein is CASSGRDRALGEQFF.

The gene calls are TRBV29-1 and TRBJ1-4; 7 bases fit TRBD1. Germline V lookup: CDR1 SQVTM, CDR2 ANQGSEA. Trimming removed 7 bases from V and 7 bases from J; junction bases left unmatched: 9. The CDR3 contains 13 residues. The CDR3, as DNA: TGCAGCGGGCGAGGGGGCAGGGGTGAAAAACTGTTTTTT. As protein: CSGRGGRGEKLFF.

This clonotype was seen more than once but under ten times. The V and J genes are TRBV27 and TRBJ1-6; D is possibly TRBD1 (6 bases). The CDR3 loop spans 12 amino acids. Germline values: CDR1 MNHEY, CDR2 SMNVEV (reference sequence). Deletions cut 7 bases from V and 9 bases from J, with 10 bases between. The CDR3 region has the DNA TGTGCCAGCACAGGGGCAGGTTCACCCCTCCACTTT. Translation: CASTGAGSPLHF.

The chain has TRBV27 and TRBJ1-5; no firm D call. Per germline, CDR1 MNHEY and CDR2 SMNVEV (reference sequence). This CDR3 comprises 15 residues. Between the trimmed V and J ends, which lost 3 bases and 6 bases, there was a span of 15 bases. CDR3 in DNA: TGTGCCAGCAGTTTCACCCAACATCGGGGTCAGCCCCAGCATTTT. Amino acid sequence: CASSFTQHRGQPQHF.

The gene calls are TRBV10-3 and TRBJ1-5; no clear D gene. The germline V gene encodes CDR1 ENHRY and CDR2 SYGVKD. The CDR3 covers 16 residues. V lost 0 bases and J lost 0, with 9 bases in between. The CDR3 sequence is CAISESNVDSNQPQHF. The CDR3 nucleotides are TGTGCCATCAGTGAGTCAAACGTGGATAGCAATCAGCCCCAGCATTTT.

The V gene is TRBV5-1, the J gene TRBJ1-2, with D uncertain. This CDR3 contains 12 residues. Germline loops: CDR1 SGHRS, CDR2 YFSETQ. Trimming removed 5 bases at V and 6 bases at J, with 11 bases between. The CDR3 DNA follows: TGCGCCAGCAGTACGCTAGACGATGGCTACACCTTC. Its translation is CASSTLDDGYTF.

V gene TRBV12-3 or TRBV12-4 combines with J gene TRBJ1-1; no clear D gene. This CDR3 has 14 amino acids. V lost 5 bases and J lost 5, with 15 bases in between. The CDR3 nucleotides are TGTGCCAGCAGTGCCTCCGGGTCTAGGACTGAAGCTTTCTTT. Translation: CASSASGSRTEAFF.